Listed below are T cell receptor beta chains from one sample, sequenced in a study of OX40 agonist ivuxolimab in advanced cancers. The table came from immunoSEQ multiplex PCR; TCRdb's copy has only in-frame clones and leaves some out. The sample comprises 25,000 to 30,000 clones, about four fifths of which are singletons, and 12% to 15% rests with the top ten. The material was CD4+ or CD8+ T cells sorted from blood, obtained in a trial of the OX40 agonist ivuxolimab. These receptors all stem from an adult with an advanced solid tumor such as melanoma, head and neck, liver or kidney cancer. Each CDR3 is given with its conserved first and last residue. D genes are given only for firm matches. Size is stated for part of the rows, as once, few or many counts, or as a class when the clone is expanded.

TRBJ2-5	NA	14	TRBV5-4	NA	TGTGCCAGCGTTGGGCGGGGGCCTCAAGAGACCCAGTACTTC	CASVGRGPQETQYF
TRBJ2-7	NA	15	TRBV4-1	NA	TGCGCCAGCAGAGGAACCGGGACGGCACCCTACGAGCAGTACTTC	CASRGTGTAPYEQYF
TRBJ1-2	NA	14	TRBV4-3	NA	TGCGCCAGCAGCCAAGAGGGCCCGGGCTATGGCTACACCTTC	CASSQEGPGYGYTF
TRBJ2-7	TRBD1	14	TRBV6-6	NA	TGTGCCAGCAGCGCCGGGACAGGGGGGTACGAGCAGTACTTC	CASSAGTGGYEQYF
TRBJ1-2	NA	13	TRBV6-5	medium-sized	TGTGCCAGCAGTTACCATCGACAGTATGGCTACACCTTC	CASSYHRQYGYTF
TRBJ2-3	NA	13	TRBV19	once	TGTGCCAGTAGTATAGATGTTCCAGATACGCAGTATTTT	CASSIDVPDTQYF
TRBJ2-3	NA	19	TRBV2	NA	TGTGCCAGCACTCAGCGGGTCTTATCAGGCCTAACTCTAGCAGATACGCAGTATTTT	CASTQRVLSGLTLADTQYF
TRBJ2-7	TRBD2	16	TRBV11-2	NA	TGTGCCAGCAGCTTATTTATTGGCGGGGGGGGGTACGAGCAGTACTTC	CASSLFIGGGGYEQYF
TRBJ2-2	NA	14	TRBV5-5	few	TGTGCCAGCAGCTTGACCCAGAACACCGGGGAGCTGTTTTTT	CASSLTQNTGELFF
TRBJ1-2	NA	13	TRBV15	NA	TGTGCCACCAGCAGAGATGTGGCGGCTGGCTACACCTTC	CATSRDVAAGYTF
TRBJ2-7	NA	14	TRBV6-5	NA	TGTGCCAGCAGTTACGCCGGGGCCGTCGACGAGCAGTACTTC	CASSYAGAVDEQYF
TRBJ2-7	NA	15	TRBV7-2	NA	TGTGCCAGCAGCTTTTCCTGGGGGAAGGCCTACGAGCAGTACTTC	CASSFSWGKAYEQYF